The clone carrying this T cell receptor (beta chain) showed up just once. V shed 0 bases and J shed 7 bases, with 22 bases lying between them. In germline, CDR1 is KGHSY, CDR2 FQNENV. The CDR3 totals 18 residues. The sample comes from a study of T-cell reconstitution after alpha-beta-depleted transplantation in children. Using unique molecular identifiers, the investigators prepared the TCRbeta library. From the PCR reads, TCRdb called clonotypes with MiXCR, one entry per CDR3 protein. The table shows around 530,000 distinct CDR3 sequences, with approximately 32% occurring only once. The receptor comes from a human donor who donated a stem cell graft to a child with aplastic anemia. The J gene is TRBJ1-3, the V gene TRBV16; weak D call: TRBD1 (5 bases). The material sequenced was PBMCs from the stem cell graft donor, taken from the stem cell graft. This CDR3 is CASSQSGKLYGARNTIYF. Here the CDR3 DNA reads TGTGCCAGCAGCCAATCCGGTAAATTGTACGGGGCGCGGAACACCATATATTTT. Based on the CDR3 plus reference TRBV16 and TRBJ1-3, the full variable domain is GEEVAQTPKHLVRGEGQKAKLYCAPIKGHSYVFWYQQVLKNEFKFLISFQNENVFDETGMPKERFSAKCLPNSPCSLEIQATKLEDSAVYFCASSQSGKLYGARNTIYFGEGSWLTVV.